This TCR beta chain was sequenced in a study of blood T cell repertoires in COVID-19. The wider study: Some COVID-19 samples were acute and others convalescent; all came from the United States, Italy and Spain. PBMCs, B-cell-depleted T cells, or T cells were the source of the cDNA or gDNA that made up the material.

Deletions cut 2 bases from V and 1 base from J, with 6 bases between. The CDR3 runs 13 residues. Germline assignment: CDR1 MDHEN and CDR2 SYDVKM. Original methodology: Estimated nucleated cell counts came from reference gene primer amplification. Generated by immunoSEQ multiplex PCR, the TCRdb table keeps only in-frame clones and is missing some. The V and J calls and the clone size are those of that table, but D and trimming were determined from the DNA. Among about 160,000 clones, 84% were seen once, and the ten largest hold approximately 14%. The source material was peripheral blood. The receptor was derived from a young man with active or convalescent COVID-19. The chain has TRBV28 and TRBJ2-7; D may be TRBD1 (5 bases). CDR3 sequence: CASSLDSSYEQYF. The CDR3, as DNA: TGTGCCAGCAGTTTAGACAGTTCCTACGAGCAGTACTTC.